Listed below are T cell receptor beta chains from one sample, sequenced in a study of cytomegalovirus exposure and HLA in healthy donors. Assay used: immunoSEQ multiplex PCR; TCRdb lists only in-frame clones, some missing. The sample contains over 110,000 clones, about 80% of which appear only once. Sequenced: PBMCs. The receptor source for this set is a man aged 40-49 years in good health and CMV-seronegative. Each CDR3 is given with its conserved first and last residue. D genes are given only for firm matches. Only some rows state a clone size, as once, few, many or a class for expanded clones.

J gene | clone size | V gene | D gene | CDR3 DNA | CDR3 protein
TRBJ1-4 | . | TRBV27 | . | TGTGCCAGCAGGGGGTACAGGGCTCGAGAAAAACTGTTTTTT | CASRGYRAREKLFF
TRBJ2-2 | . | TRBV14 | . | TGTGCCAGCAGCCAACCTGGGGCCCCTAGGGAGCTGTTTTTT | CASSQPGAPRELFF
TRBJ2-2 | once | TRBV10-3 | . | TGTGCCATCAGTGGACTAGAATTGGTCGGGGAGCTGTTTTTT | CAISGLELVGELFF
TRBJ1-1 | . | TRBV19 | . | TGTGCCAGTAGTGAACAGGGAATGAACACTGAAGCTTTCTTT | CASSEQGMNTEAFF
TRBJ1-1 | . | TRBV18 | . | TGTGCCAGCTCACCCCAACCGAGGACGGGGGTACTTGAAGCTTTCTTT | CASSPQPRTGVLEAFF
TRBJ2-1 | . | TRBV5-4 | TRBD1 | TGTGCCAGCAGTCGGGACAGGGGATACTACAATGAGCAGTTCTTC | CASSRDRGYYNEQFF
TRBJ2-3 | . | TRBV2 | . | TGTGCCAGCAGTGGACTCAGACTCGCCATGACAGATACGCAGTATTTT | CASSGLRLAMTDTQYF
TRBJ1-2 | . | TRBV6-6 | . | TGTGCCAGCAGTTTCGGACAGTCCTATGGCTACACCTTC | CASSFGQSYGYTF
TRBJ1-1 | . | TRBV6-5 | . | TGTGCCAGCAGTTACTCGGCCAGGTTGCACACTGAAGCTTTCTTT | CASSYSARLHTEAFF
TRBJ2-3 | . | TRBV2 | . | TGTGCCAGCAGTGTGGAGGAGGAGGATACGCAGTATTTT | CASSVEEEDTQYF
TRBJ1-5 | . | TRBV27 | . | TGTGCCAGCAGTTTAGAAGGTGGGAGGGGTGGCAATCAGCCCCAGCATTTT | CASSLEGGRGGNQPQHF
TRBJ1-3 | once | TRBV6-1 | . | TGTGCCAGCAGTGAAGCCCCCACAGGGAGTTCCTCTGGAAACACCATATATTTT | CASSEAPTGSSSGNTIYF
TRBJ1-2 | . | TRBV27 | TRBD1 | TGTGCCAGCAGTTTCGAGAGGGGGCGGGACTATGGCTACACCTTC | CASSFERGRDYGYTF
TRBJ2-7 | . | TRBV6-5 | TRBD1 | TGTGCCAGCAGGGGACAGGGGCCTAACTCCTACGAGCAGTACTTC | CASRGQGPNSYEQYF
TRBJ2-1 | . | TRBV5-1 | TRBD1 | TGCGCCAGCAGCCCCGACGGGGACAGGGGAGGGAATGAGCAGTTCTTC | CASSPDGDRGGNEQFF
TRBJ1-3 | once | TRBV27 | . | TGTGCCAGCAGCTCGACAATTGGAAACACCATATATTTT | CASSSTIGNTIYF
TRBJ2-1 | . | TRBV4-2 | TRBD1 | TGTGCCAGCAGCCAGATACAGGGGCGCGATGAGCAGTTCTTC | CASSQIQGRDEQFF
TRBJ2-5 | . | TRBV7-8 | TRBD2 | TGTGCCAGCAGCTTAGGGCTAGCGGGGTACCAAGAGACCCAGTACTTC | CASSLGLAGYQETQYF
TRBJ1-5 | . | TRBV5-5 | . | TGTGCCAGCAGCTTACTCGATCAGGGTGGCAATCAGCCCCAGCATTTT | CASSLLDQGGNQPQHF
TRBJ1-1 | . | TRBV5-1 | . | TGCGCCAGCGGCTCTACAGGGTTCACTGAAGCTTTCTTT | CASGSTGFTEAFF
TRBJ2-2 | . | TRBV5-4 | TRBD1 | TGTGCCAGCAGCTCACGGGACAGGGGGCGATCGAACACCGGGGAGCTGTTTTTT | CASSSRDRGRSNTGELFF
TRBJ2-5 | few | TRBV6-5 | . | TGTGCCAGCAGTTGGACTATTCGAGGAGAGACCCAGTACTTC | CASSWTIRGETQYF
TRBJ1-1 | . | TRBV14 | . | TGTGCCAGCAGCCAAGATTATAGGGGCTCCAACACTGAAGCTTTCTTT | CASSQDYRGSNTEAFF
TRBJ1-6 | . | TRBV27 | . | TGTGCCAGCCTCAGAGTCAGGGGTCCGGACTATAATTCACCCCTCCACTTT | CASLRVRGPDYNSPLHF
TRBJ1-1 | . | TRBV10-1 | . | TGCGCCAGCAGTCACAGGGAAGACACTGAAGCTTTCTTT | CASSHREDTEAFF
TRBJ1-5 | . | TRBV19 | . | TGTGCCAGTAGTCCAATAGTCCAGGGAGGGCAGCCCCAGCATTTT | CASSPIVQGGQPQHF
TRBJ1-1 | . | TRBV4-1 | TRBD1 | TGCGCCAGCAGGATAACACAGGGGGTGAACACTGAAGCTTTCTTT | CASRITQGVNTEAFF
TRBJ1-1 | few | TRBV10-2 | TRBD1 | TGCGCCAGCAGTGAGGGACAGGGGAGAACTGAAGCTTTCTTT | CASSEGQGRTEAFF
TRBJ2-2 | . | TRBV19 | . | TGTGCCAGTAGTATGAGACAGATGAACACCGGGGAGCTGTTTTTT | CASSMRQMNTGELFF
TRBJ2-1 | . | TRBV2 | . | TGTGCCAGCAAACAACAGGTCTCCTACAATGAGCAGTTCTTC | CASKQQVSYNEQFF
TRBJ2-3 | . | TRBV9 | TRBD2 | TGTGCCAGCAGCGTAGCGGGACTAGCGGGGGCAGATACGCAGTATTTT | CASSVAGLAGADTQYF
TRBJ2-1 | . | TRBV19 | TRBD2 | TGTGCCAGTAGAAGCCTGACTAGCGGGGGTCCGTATGAGCAGTTCTTC | CASRSLTSGGPYEQFF
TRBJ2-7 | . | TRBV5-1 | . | TGCGCCAGCAGCTTGCCGCGTTCAGGGGGGAACGAGCAGTACTTC | CASSLPRSGGNEQYF
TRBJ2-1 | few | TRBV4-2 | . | TGTGCCAGCAGCCAAGGTGGGGGGGCCGCCAATGAGCAGTTCTTC | CASSQGGGAANEQFF
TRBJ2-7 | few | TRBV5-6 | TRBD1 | TGTGCCAGCAGCGCGTACCGGGACAGGGCCTCCTACGAGCAGTACTTC | CASSAYRDRASYEQYF
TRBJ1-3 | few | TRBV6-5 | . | TGTGCCAGCAGTTACTCGACGGGCTCTGGAAACACCATATATTTT | CASSYSTGSGNTIYF
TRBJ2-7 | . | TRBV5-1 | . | TGCGCCAGCAGCTCCACTGGACAGAAGGGATCCTACGAGCAGTACTTC | CASSSTGQKGSYEQYF
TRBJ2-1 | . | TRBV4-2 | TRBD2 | TGTACCAGCAGCCAAGACAGCGGGGGGGCGTATGAGCAGTTCTTC | CTSSQDSGGAYEQFF
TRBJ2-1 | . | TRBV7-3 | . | TGTGCCAGCAGCCCGGACACCTACAATGAGCAGTTCTTC | CASSPDTYNEQFF
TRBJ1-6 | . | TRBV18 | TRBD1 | TGTGCCAGCTCACCGGGACAGGTCTCCCTCAATTCACCCCTCCACTTT | CASSPGQVSLNSPLHF
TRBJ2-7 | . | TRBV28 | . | TGTGCCAGCGCAACCCCGGGATACGAGCAGTACTTC | CASATPGYEQYF
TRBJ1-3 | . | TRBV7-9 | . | TGTGCCAGCAGCTTCCTCCACAGGGAAAGCTCTGGAAACACCATATATTTT | CASSFLHRESSGNTIYF
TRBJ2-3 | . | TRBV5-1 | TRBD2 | TGCGCCAGCAGCCATCTAGCGGGGGAATCCACAGATACGCAGTATTTT | CASSHLAGESTDTQYF
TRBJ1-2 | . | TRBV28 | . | TGTGCCAGCAGATTCTCAGGAGGGCTCTTCACGGGCTACACCTTC | CASRFSGGLFTGYTF
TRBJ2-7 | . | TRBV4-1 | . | TGCGCCAGCAGCCACGGATTTGGGGAGTGGATTTACGAGCAGTACTTC | CASSHGFGEWIYEQYF
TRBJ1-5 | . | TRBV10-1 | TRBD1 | TGCGCCAGCAGTGCTGGACAGGGACCGAATCAGCCCCAGCATTTT | CASSAGQGPNQPQHF
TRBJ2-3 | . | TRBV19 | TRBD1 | TGTGCCAGTGGACCGGGACAGACAGATACGCAGTATTTT | CASGPGQTDTQYF